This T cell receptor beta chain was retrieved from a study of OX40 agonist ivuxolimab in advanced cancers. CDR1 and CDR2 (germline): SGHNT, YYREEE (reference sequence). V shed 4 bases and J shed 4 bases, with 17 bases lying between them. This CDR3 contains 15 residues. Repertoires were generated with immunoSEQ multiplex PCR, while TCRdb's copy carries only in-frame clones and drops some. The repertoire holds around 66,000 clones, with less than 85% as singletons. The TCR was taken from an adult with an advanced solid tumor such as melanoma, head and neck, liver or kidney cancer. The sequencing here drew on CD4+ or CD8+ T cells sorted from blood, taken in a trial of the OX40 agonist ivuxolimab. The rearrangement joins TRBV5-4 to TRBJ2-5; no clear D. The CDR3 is CASSPSPPAPETQYF. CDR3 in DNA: TGTGCCAGCAGCCCATCACCGCCAGCCCCAGAGACCCAGTACTTC.